The 22 T cell receptor beta chains given below trace back to one sample, sequenced in a study of kidney transplant recipient with SARS-CoV-2 infection (dated by TCRdb to the early 2020s). What this sample's time point label stands for: pre-pandemic baseline sample and day 111 after first positive SARS-CoV-2 test. The sequencing machine was an Illumina MiSeq. TCRdb took the public reads, trimmed them with fastp at Q25, ran MiXCR for clone calling and kept in-frame beta chains. Merged by CDR3 protein, the rows form single entries marked with the most common genes and DNA. This sample is represented by roughly 250,000 distinct CDR3 sequences; around 30% of them were singletons. The ten biggest clones cover 7% to 8% of the sample. Sequenced here: a blood sample, sampled at baseline and on roughly day 120 from a kidney transplant recipient. The receptors derive from a young adult male patient who had COVID-19 and was a kidney transplant recipient. After a transplant, some T cells may be the graft donor's own cells.

This clonotype was recorded many times. V and J are TRBV24-1 and TRBJ1-2; D call uncertain. V lost 6 bases and J lost 4, with 23 bases in between. Per the germline V gene, CDR1 is KGHDR and CDR2 is SFDVKD. The CDR3 totals 17 residues. This CDR3 is CATSLTHSTRKTYGYTF. CDR3 DNA: TGTGCCACCAGTTTGACTCATAGTACCAGAAAGACCTATGGCTACACCTTC.

This clonotype was counted a single time. This may be a read error, as it is one base from a much larger clone. The chain couples TRBV10-3 to TRBJ2-1; 9 nucleotides line up with TRBD2. The CDR3 has 15 residues. CDR1 and CDR2 from the germline V gene are ENHRY and SYGVKD. The CDR3 nucleotides read TGTGCCGTCAGCGTCGGAGCGGGAGGCTACAATGAGCAGTTCTTC. Protein sequence: CAVSVGAGGYNEQFF.

This clonotype was recorded many times. The chain is built from TRBV4-3 and TRBJ1-2, with unresolved D. There are 17 residues in the CDR3. Germline CDR1 is LGHNA and CDR2 is YSLEER. Trimming cost V 4 bases and J 4 bases, with 22 bases left between them. Here the CDR3 reads CASSRGGGRRKTYGYTF. The CDR3 region has the DNA TGCGCCAGCAGCCGGGGAGGAGGACGTCGAAAGACCTATGGCTACACCTTC.

In its sample, this clonotype was seen many times. The chain links TRBV27 to TRBJ2-7; D may be TRBD1 or TRBD2 (5 bases each). With 5 bases removed from V and 9 bases from J, the gap between germline ends came to 23 bases. Germline lookup yields CDR1 MNHEY and CDR2 SMNVEV (reference sequence). The CDR3 runs to 15 residues. CDR3: CASSLPTGPAARQYF. CDR3 coding DNA: TGTGCCAGCAGTCTCCCCACGGGACCCGCGGCTCGGCAGTACTTC.

This clonotype has ten or more counts. The chain employs TRBV4-3 and TRBJ1-2; D is uncertain. This CDR3 contains 17 residues. Looked up from germline, CDR1 is LGHNA and CDR2 is YSLEER. V lost 4 bases, J lost 4 bases, and 22 bases lay in between. CDR3 amino acids: CASSRLRGRRKTYGYTF. The CDR3 DNA is TGCGCCAGCAGCCGTCTACGAGGACGTCGAAAGACCTATGGCTACACCTTC.

This clonotype was recorded many times. J is TRBJ1-2 and V is TRBV11-2, with unresolved D. The CDR3 length is 18 residues. The germline V gene encodes CDR1 SGHAT and CDR2 FQNNGV. Between the trimmed V and J ends, which lost 0 bases and 0 bases, there was a span of 17 bases. The CDR3 region has the DNA TGTGCCAGCAGCTTAGAGTTAAATCCGGGCCTCTCTAACTATGGCTACACCTTC. Protein product: CASSLELNPGLSNYGYTF.

This clonotype was seen ten or more times. The rearrangement uses TRBV7-6 and TRBJ1-2; no firm D call. The ends were cut back, 5 bases at V and 4 bases at J, with 23 bases in the middle. From germline, CDR1 is SGHVS and CDR2 FNYEAQ. The CDR3 runs 17 residues. The chain's CDR3 is CASSVMAESRKTYGYTF. In DNA form, the CDR3 reads TGTGCCAGCAGCGTTATGGCTGAATCTCGAAAGACCTATGGCTACACCTTC.

This clonotype has at least ten counts. The chain links TRBV3-1 to TRBJ1-1; D is unclear. This CDR3 contains 13 residues. Trimming pared 5 bases from V and 3 bases from J, leaving 10 bases between. The V gene's germline CDR1 is LGHDT and CDR2 YNNKEL (reference sequence). The CDR3 region is CASSSIDYTEAFF. CDR3 bases: TGTGCCAGCAGCTCTATAGACTACACTGAAGCTTTCTTT.

This clonotype was seen ten or more times. The chain couples TRBV4-3 to TRBJ1-2; the D is unclear. CDR1 is LGHNA and CDR2 is YSLEER in the germline V gene. The germline V and J ends were trimmed by 5 bases and 4 bases, with 23 bases remaining between them. The CDR3 is 17 amino acids. The CDR3 DNA reads TGCGCCAGCAGCTGGTGCTTAGGACGTCGAAAGACCTATGGCTACACCTTC. Amino acids: CASSWCLGRRKTYGYTF.

As to this clonotype: One base away lies a much larger clone, so this may be a sequencing read error. This chain connects TRBV5-6 to TRBJ2-1; the match to TRBD2 covers 7 bases. The CDR3 is made up of 15 amino acids. CDR1 and CDR2 from the germline V gene are SGHDT and YYEEEE. With V trimmed by 0 bases and J by 5 bases, 5 bases remained unmatched. Written as DNA, the CDR3 is TGTGCCAGCAGCTTGGGCGGGAGAAACCACAATGAGCAGTTCTTC. It encodes CASSLGGRNHNEQFF.

This clonotype has more than one count but fewer than ten. The gene calls are TRBV10-3 and TRBJ1-1; 7 positions agree with TRBD1. The CDR3 covers 15 residues. The ends lost 4 bases at V and 0 bases at J; junction bases unmatched: 5. CDR1 and CDR2 from the germline V gene are ENHRY and SYGVKD. The CDR3 sequence is CAISGGQLMNTEAFF. The CDR3, as DNA: TGTGCCATCAGTGGGGGACAGTTGATGAACACTGAAGCTTTCTTT.

This clonotype was counted at least ten times. This chain connects TRBV7-3 to TRBJ2-3, with 11 nucleotides matching TRBD2. Trimming cost V 5 bases and J 6 bases; bases outside gene matches: 10. Germline-derived CDR1 and CDR2 are SGHTA and FQGTGA. This CDR3 has 16 residues. The CDR3 region is CASSQTSGIDSDTQYF. CDR3 sequence (DNA): TGTGCCAGCAGCCAGACTAGCGGGATTGATTCGGATACGCAGTATTTT.

Comments on this clonotype: This clone may be a read error of a much larger clone one base away. The rearrangement links TRBV27 to TRBJ2-7; no clear D. Germline V lookup: CDR1 MNHEY, CDR2 SMNVEV (reference sequence). With 11 bases removed from V and 2 bases from J, the gap between germline ends came to 22 bases. This CDR3 is 15 amino acids long. CDR3 nucleotides: TGTGCCGCCTCAGAGACGTTCGCGGCTCCCTACGAGCAGTACTTC. This gives the protein CAASETFAAPYEQYF.

The chain recombines TRBV20-1 with TRBJ2-1, with D possibly TRBD2 on 5 matching bases. Germline CDR1 is DFQATT and CDR2 is SNEGSKA (reference sequence). V was shortened by 6 bases and J by 8 bases, with 14 bases between the two germline ends. The CDR3 extends over 12 amino acids. As DNA, the CDR3 is TGCAGTGCGGCGGGCGAGACGGATGAGCAGTTCTTC. Its protein product is CSAAGETDEQFF.

Worth noting for this clonotype: A much larger clone lies one base from this, so it may be a read error. The chain uses TRBV29-1 and TRBJ1-2; the match to TRBD1 covers 7 bases. Germline V gene lookup returns CDR1 SQVTM and CDR2 ANQGSEA. The CDR3 is 11 amino acids. The CDR3 nucleotides read TGCAGCGCAAGCCCCTTAGGGGGCTGCACCTTC. This encodes CSASPLGGCTF.

CDR3 nucleotides: TGTGCCAGCAGTCCTGCGACTAGAGGGAAAGAGACCCAGTACTTC. Its translation: CASSPATRGKETQYF. The rearrangement joins TRBV6-1 to TRBJ2-5, with D perhaps matching TRBD2 (6 bases). This CDR3 spans 15 amino acids. Germline V gene data show CDR1 as MNHNS and CDR2 as SASEGT. V was clipped by 5 bases and J by 3 bases, with 16 bases between them.

At least ten counts were recorded for this clonotype. The chain carries TRBV28 and TRBJ1-3; D is perhaps TRBD1 (5 bases). Trimming removed 3 bases at V and 4 bases at J, with 13 bases between. Per germline, CDR1 MDHEN and CDR2 SYDVKM. The length of the CDR3 is 15 residues. CDR3 nucleotides: TGTGCCAGCAGTTTGGGGGGTTTAGGAGGAAACACCATATATTTT. Translated, it gives CASSLGGLGGNTIYF.

This clonotype was seen ten or more times. The rearrangement joins TRBV14 to TRBJ2-2; 9 nucleotides agree with TRBD2. CDR3 size: 16 residues. Trimming removed 0 bases from V and 5 bases from J; junction bases left unmatched: 4. Germline CDR1 reads SGHDN; CDR2 reads FVKESK. CDR3 region: CASSQDSGSNTGELFF. The DNA for the CDR3 is TGTGCCAGCAGCCAAGATAGCGGGAGTAATACCGGGGAGCTGTTTTTT.

The chain uses TRBV4-1 and TRBJ2-3, with 8 positions matching TRBD2. Germline CDR1 reads MGHRA; CDR2 reads YSYEKL. The J segment lost 5 bases and the V segment lost 5 bases, leaving 12 bases of the junction unmatched. The CDR3 spans 16 residues. The chain's CDR3 is CASSFPKAGDEDTQYF. The CDR3 coding sequence is TGCGCCAGCAGCTTCCCGAAAGCGGGAGATGAAGATACGCAGTATTTT.

Remarks on this clonotype: A read error is the likely source, as a far larger clone sits one nucleotide away. This chain joins TRBV6-5 and TRBJ2-4, with a possible D match to TRBD2 (5 bases). The J call is doubtful: the DNA matches TRBJ2-7 better. The CDR3 totals 16 residues. Looked up from germline, CDR1 is MNHEY and CDR2 is SVGAGI. The CDR3 DNA sequence: TGTACCAGCAGTTACTCGACGTCGGGGTTTCAAAACGAGCAGTACTTC. Encoded protein: CTSSYSTSGFQNEQYF.

In its sample, this clonotype was seen once. Germline and junction disagree at one end, which may indicate a read error. V is TRBV11-3 and J is TRBJ2-1; weak D call: TRBD2 (7 bases). Germline V gene data show CDR1 as SGHNT and CDR2 as YENEEA. The CDR3 loop spans 18 amino acids. CDR3 amino acids: CDSSLGGGARSSYNEQFF. As DNA, the CDR3 is TGTGACAGCAGCTTAGGGGGGGGCGCCCGGAGCTCCTACAATGAGCAGTTCTTC.

Comments on this clonotype: It may be a read error: a sequence one base away is much more abundant. The genes are TRBV6-5 and TRBJ1-2; D uncertain. Germline CDR1 is MNHEY and CDR2 is SVGAGI. The CDR3 consists of 17 residues. The ends were cut back, 5 bases at V and 4 bases at J, with 23 bases in the middle. The CDR3 spells CASSALISMRKTYGYTF. DNA of the CDR3: TGTGCCAGCAGTGCCCTTATCTCTATGCGAAAGACCTATGGCTACACCTTC.